This TCR beta chain was profiled in a study of shared clonotypes between healthy human individuals. The ends were cut back, 1 base at V and 8 bases at J, with 12 bases in the middle. CDR1 is LNHDA, CDR2 SQIVND, per germline (reference sequence). The CDR3 has 13 amino acids. All of the donors resided in Nashville, Tennessee, and each was a Caucasian adult. Execution of the assay was at deep level. Produced via immunoSEQ multiplex PCR; TCRdb's table is partial and in-frame only. The sample lists some 2.4 million clones, roughly 93% seen once, with more than 0.35% in the top ten. The chain couples TRBV19 to TRBJ2-7; the D is unclear. This sequence originates from a man aged 18 to 30 in good health. Some clones in this sample may be carry-over from other donors' samples. Sequencing used naive CD4+ T cells from PBMCs. The subset: CD45RA+ positively selected. The CDR3 DNA follows: TGTGCCAGTAGTATAGGACTGTCGGGCAAGCAGTACTTC. This encodes CASSIGLSGKQYF.